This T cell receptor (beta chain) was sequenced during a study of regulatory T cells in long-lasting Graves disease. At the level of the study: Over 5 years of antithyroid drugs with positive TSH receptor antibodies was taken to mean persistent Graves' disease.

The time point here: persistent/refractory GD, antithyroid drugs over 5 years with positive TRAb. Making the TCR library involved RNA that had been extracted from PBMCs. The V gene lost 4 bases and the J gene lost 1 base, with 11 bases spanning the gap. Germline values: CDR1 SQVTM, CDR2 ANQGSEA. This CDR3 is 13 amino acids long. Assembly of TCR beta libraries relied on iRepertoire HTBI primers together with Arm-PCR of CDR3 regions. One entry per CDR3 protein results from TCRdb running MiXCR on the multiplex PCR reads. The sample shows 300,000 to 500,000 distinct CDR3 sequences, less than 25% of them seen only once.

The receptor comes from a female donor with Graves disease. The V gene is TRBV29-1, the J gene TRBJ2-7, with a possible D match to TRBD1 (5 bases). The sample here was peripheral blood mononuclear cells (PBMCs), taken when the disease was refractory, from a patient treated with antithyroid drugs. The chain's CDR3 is CSVGQGRSYEQYF. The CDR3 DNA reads TGCAGCGTTGGCCAGGGAAGATCCTACGAGCAGTACTTC.